This entry lists 19 T cell receptor beta chains sequenced from one sample in a study of T-cell memory formation after mild COVID-19. From the 5' RACE reads, TCRdb called clonotypes with MiXCR, one entry per CDR3 protein. Here the sample spans around 400,000 distinct CDR3 sequences, more than 20% being singletons. Sequencing was performed on PBMCs or a T cell subset sorted from them (not recorded which). All receptors come from an adult woman who had mild COVID-19 (a few samples of this study predate the infection). Cell type and time point are not known.

This clonotype has a handful of counts. The V call is TRBV5-5, the J call TRBJ2-7, with D perhaps matching TRBD2 (6 bases). V lost 2 bases and J 2 bases, leaving 14 bases between the germline ends. This CDR3 has 15 residues. Germline V gene sequence: CDR1 SGHKS, CDR2 YYEKEE (reference sequence). DNA for the CDR3: TGTGCCAGCAGCTTAACACCCGGCGGGACCTACGAGCAGTACTTC. Protein product: CASSLTPGGTYEQYF.

The rearrangement uses TRBV14 and TRBJ1-4; no clear D. The CDR3 consists of 13 residues. In germline, CDR1 is SGHDN, CDR2 FVKESK. The germline V and J ends were trimmed by 4 bases and 8 bases, with 11 bases remaining between them. CDR3 DNA: TGTGCCAGCAGCCTCCCCCCTTGGGAAAAACTGTTTTTT. Its translation: CASSLPPWEKLFF.

This clonotype was seen ten or more times. The chain employs TRBV7-2 and TRBJ2-7; no clear D. Trimming took off 1 base at V and 2 bases at J, with 18 bases between the two ends. The CDR3 loop spans 17 amino acids. CDR1 and CDR2 from the germline V gene are SGHTA and FQGNSA. In nucleotides, the CDR3 is TGTGCCAGCAGCTTAGAATCCCGGGTGGAGCCCACCTACGAGCAGTACTTC. Protein product: CASSLESRVEPTYEQYF.

The V gene is TRBV5-1, the J gene TRBJ2-7; D call uncertain. V dropped 4 bases and J dropped 3 bases, with 11 bases sitting between them. Germline V lookup: CDR1 SGHRS, CDR2 YFSETQ. CDR3 length: 13 residues. CDR3 loop: CASSPDINYEQYF. CDR3 nucleotides: TGCGCCAGCAGCCCAGACATCAACTACGAGCAGTACTTC.

This clonotype was picked up a small number of times. This chain links TRBV3-1 with TRBJ2-4, with 10 bases aligning to TRBD2. The germline gives CDR1 LGHDT, CDR2 YNNKEL (reference sequence). The CDR3 loop spans 17 amino acids. The trim removed 1 base at V and 0 bases at J, leaving 3 bases unmatched. CDR3 region: CASSQGRLAGAKNIQYF. In DNA form, the CDR3 reads TGTGCCAGCAGCCAAGGCCGACTAGCGGGAGCCAAAAACATTCAGTACTTC.

The sample holds a few counts of this clonotype. The V gene is TRBV20-1, the J gene TRBJ2-2; 7 bases line up with TRBD1. The CDR3 extends over 15 amino acids. The V gene's germline CDR1 is DFQATT and CDR2 SNEGSKA (reference sequence). The V and J ends lost 1 base and 3 bases, in that order; junction bases with no gene match: 5. The CDR3 here is CSARVGTADTGELFF. In nucleotides, the CDR3 is TGCAGTGCTAGAGTTGGGACAGCAGACACCGGGGAGCTGTTTTTT.

The chain has TRBV10-3 and TRBJ1-2; maybe TRBD1 (5 bases). V lost 10 bases, J lost 5 bases, and 17 bases lay in between. CDR3 length: 13 residues. Germline CDR1 ENHRY, CDR2 SYGVKD. CDR3 coding DNA: TGTGCCACCTTACCGGGACCGTATTATGGCTACACCTTC. Translating gives CATLPGPYYGYTF.

The table lists this clonotype with a few counts. The chain joins TRBV12-3 or TRBV12-4 to TRBJ2-3; 12 bases are shared with TRBD2. Germline trimming cut 3 bases from V and 5 bases from J; bases unmatched to any gene: 9. CDR3 length: 17 residues. The CDR3 DNA follows: TGTGCCAGCAGTTTTAGCCTAGCGGGAGGGCCGATAGATACGCAGTATTTT. Its protein is CASSFSLAGGPIDTQYF.

This chain joins TRBV3-1 and TRBJ1-1; D call uncertain. Germline V gene data show CDR1 as LGHDT and CDR2 as YNNKEL (reference sequence). Trimming stripped 3 bases from V and 6 bases from J, with 8 bases between. This CDR3 spans 12 amino acids. The DNA for the CDR3 is TGTGCCAGCAGCCAGACATACTCTGAAGCTTTCTTT. It is translated as CASSQTYSEAFF. Using reference TRBV3-1 and TRBJ1-1 for the parts outside the CDR3, the full variable domain is DTAVSQTPKYLVTQMGNDKSIKCEQNLGHDTMYWYKQDSKKFLKIMFSYNNKELIINETVPNRFSPKSPDKAHLNLHINSLELGDSAVYFCASSQTYSEAFFGQGTRLTVV.

This clonotype was seen many times. The chain combines TRBV7-8 with TRBJ1-2, with a weak D call TRBD1 (5 bases). CDR1 and CDR2 (germline): SGHVS, FQNEAQ. The V gene lost 5 bases and the J gene lost 2 bases, with 18 bases spanning the gap. The CDR3 has 16 residues. This CDR3 is CASSPHPTETNYGYTF. CDR3 DNA sequence: TGTGCCAGCAGCCCCCACCCGACAGAGACGAACTATGGCTACACCTTC.

This chain links TRBV5-6 with TRBJ1-5; no firm D call. Looked up from germline, CDR1 is SGHDT and CDR2 is YYEEEE. The CDR3 covers 15 residues. The V and J ends lost 2 bases and 0 bases respectively, with 9 bases between them. CDR3 residues: CASSFGVSSNQPQHF. The CDR3 DNA sequence: TGTGCCAGCAGCTTTGGGGTTTCTAGCAATCAGCCCCAGCATTTT.

The chain joins TRBV5-1 to TRBJ2-5, with D possibly being TRBD2 (5 bases). Trimming removed 1 base from V and 1 base from J, with 14 bases in between. CDR3 length: 16 residues. Germline V gene sequence: CDR1 SGHRS, CDR2 YFSETQ. CDR3 nucleotides: TGCGCCAGCAGCTTGTTCGAGGGAAGTTCCCAAGAGACCCAGTACTTC. Residues: CASSLFEGSSQETQYF.

V and J are TRBV20-1 and TRBJ2-3; a possible D gene is TRBD2 (5 bases). With 1 base removed from V and 4 bases from J, the gap between germline ends came to 18 bases. The germline gives CDR1 DFQATT, CDR2 SNEGSKA (reference sequence). This CDR3 spans 16 amino acids. The CDR3 DNA sequence: TGCAGTGCTAGAGCCCCCCGTCGGGGTCTCGCAGATACGCAGTATTTT. Translated, it gives CSARAPRRGLADTQYF.

This clonotype has more than one count but fewer than ten. This chain links TRBV12-3 or TRBV12-4 with TRBJ2-1, with no clear D. The CDR3 is made up of 16 amino acids. The V and J ends lost 2 bases and 4 bases respectively, with 15 bases between them. The CDR3 spells CASSLRLATSYNEQFF. CDR3 coding DNA: TGTGCCAGCAGTTTAAGGTTGGCAACCTCGTACAATGAGCAGTTCTTC.

This chain joins TRBV7-6 and TRBJ2-3, with 13 bases fitting TRBD2. CDR3 size: 18 residues. J lost 1 base, V lost 1 base, and 5 bases had no gene match. In germline, CDR1 is SGHVS, CDR2 FNYEAQ. CDR3 region: CASSLGLAGGLRTDTQYF. The CDR3 coding sequence is TGTGCCAGCAGCTTAGGACTAGCGGGGGGCCTACGCACAGATACGCAGTATTTT.

This sequence joins TRBV30 and TRBJ1-2, with D tentatively TRBD1 (6 bases). V lost 5 bases, J lost 11 bases, and 21 bases lay in between. Germline-derived CDR1 and CDR2 are GTSNPN and SVGIG (reference sequence). CDR3 size: 13 residues. CDR3 nucleotides: TGTGCCTGGGCCCAGGGGCTAACTATGGGGTACACCTTC. Its protein product is CAWAQGLTMGYTF.

This chain links TRBV18 with TRBJ2-1, with 7 bases identical to TRBD1. In germline, CDR1 is KGHSH, CDR2 LQKENI. The CDR3 spans 16 residues. J lost 0 bases, V lost 6 bases, and 8 bases had no gene match. In nucleotides, the CDR3 is TGTGCCAGCTCCCCCGACAGGGCGAGCTCCTACAATGAGCAGTTCTTC. Protein product: CASSPDRASSYNEQFF.

The rearrangement uses TRBV7-9 and TRBJ2-7; D is unresolved. Germline loops: CDR1 SEHNR, CDR2 FQNEAQ (reference sequence). The CDR3 has 12 amino acids. Trimming pared 1 base from V and 6 bases from J, leaving 7 bases between. The CDR3 sequence: CASSLVHLEQYF. The CDR3 DNA sequence: TGTGCCAGCAGCTTAGTTCACCTCGAGCAGTACTTC.

The chain couples TRBV4-3 to TRBJ2-7; D is perhaps TRBD1 (7 bases). Germline CDR1 LGHNA, CDR2 YSLEER. This CDR3 spans 15 amino acids. Trimming left V 1 base short and J 5 bases short, with 15 bases between. The CDR3 bases are TGCGCCAGCAGCCAAGTATGGCAGGGGGGCCACGAGCAGTACTTC. Translated: CASSQVWQGGHEQYF.